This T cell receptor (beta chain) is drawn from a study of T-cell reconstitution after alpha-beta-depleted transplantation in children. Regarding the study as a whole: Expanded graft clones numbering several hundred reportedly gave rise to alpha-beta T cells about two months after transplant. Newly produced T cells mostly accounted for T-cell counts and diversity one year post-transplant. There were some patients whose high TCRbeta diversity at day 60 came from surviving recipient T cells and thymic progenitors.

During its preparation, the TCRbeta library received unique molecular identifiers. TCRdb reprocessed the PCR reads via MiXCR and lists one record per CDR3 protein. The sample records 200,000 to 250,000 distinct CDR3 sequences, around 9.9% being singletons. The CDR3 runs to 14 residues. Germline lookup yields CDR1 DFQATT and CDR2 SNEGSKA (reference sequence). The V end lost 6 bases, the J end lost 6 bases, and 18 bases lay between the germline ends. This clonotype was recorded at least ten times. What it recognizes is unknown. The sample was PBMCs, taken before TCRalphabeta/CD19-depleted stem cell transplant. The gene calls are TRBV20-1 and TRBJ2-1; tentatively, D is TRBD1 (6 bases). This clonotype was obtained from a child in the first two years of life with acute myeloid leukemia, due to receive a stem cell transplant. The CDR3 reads CSAPIPGTSNEQFF. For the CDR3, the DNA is TGCAGTGCCCCAATCCCCGGGACAAGCAATGAGCAGTTCTTC.